The clone carrying this T cell receptor (beta chain) was counted ten times or more. Its target is unknown. The data are from a study of CD8 T cells in ankylosing spondylitis. Notes on the study in general: Disease-linked clones had a CD8+ phenotype and relatively low frequency in peripheral blood. Past research had described some motif variants in reactive arthritis synovial fluid and blood. About 8 highly homologous variants made up a TCR beta motif that seemed to typify ankylosing spondylitis blood. As reported, disease-linked clones showed significant enrichment in matched ankylosing spondylitis synovial fluid.

This CDR3 is 12 amino acids long. Trimming pared 7 bases from V and 6 bases from J, leaving 10 bases between. 5'-RACE, quantitative and with molecular barcodes, yielded the TCR beta libraries. TCRdb fed the 5' RACE reads into MiXCR, producing one record per CDR3 protein. The data hold a few hundred thousand distinct CDR3 sequences, with about a fifth observed a single time. The chain employs TRBV12-3 or TRBV12-4 and TRBJ2-1, with D uncertain. The receptor was derived from a male donor with ankylosing spondylitis. The sample was blood, either unsorted or a sorted T cell fraction (not recorded which). The CDR3 is CASTPWGNEQFF. Here the CDR3 DNA reads TGTGCCAGCACCCCGTGGGGCAATGAGCAGTTCTTC.